This record concerns one T cell receptor beta chain sequence. TCRdb redid the calling of the 5' RACE reads with MiXCR, one entry per CDR3 protein. This sample has 550,000 to 700,000 distinct CDR3 sequences; over 8.5% occur once, and the top ten carry around 3.2%. The data stem from a study of identical twins. In addition, the sample was reused for a study of yellow fever vaccine responses in identical twins.

The clonotype was recovered from a woman aged 18-29 years in good health. Sequencing input: PBMCs.

The CDR3 protein is CASSDSSQETQYF. CDR3 nucleotide sequence: TGTGCCAGCTCGGACAGCAGTCAAGAGACCCAGTACTTC. The V and J genes are TRBV7-9 and TRBJ2-5; D may be TRBD1 (6 bases). The germline V gene has CDR1 SEHNR and CDR2 FQNEAQ (reference sequence). The V end was cut by 8 bases, the J end by 2 bases, with 12 bases between. The CDR3 consists of 13 residues. The full variable domain, in which reference TRBV7-9 and TRBJ2-5 provide the parts outside the CDR3, is DTGVSQNPRHKITKRGQNVTFRCDPISEHNRLYWYRQTLGQGPEFLTYFQNEAQLEKSRLLSDRFSAERPKGSFSTLEIQRTEQGDSAMYLCASSDSSQETQYFGPGTRLLVL.